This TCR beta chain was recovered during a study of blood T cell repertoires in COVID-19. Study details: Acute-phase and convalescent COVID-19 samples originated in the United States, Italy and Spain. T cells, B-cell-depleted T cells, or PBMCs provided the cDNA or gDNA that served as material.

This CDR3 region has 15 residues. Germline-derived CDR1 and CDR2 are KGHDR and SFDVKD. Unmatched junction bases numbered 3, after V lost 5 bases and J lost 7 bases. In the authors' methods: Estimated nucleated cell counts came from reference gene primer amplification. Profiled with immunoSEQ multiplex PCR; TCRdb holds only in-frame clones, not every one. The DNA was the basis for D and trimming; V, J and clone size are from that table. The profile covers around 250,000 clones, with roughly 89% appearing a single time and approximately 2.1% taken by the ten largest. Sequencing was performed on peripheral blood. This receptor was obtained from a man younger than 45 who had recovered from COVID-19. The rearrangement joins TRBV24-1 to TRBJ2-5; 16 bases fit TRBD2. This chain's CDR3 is CATSAGTSGGATQYF. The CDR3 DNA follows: TGTGCCACCAGTGCCGGGACTAGCGGGGGGGCGACCCAGTACTTC.